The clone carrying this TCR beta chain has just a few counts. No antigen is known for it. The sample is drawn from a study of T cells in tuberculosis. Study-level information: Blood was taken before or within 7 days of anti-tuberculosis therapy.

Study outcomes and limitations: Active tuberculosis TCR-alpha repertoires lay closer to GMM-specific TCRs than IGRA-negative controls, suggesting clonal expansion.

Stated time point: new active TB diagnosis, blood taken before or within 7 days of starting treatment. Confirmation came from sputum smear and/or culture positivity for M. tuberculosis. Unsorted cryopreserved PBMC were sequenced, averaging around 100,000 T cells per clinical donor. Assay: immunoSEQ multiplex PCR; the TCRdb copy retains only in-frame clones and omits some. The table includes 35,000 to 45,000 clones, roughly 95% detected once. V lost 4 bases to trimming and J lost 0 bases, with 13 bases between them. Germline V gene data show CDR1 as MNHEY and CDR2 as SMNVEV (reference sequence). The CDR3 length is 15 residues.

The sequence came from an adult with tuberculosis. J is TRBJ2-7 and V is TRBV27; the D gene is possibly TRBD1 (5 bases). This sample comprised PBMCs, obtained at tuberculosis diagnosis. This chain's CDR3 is CASSYGRALSYEQYF. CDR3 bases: TGTGCCAGCAGTTACGGCAGGGCCCTCTCCTACGAGCAGTACTTC.